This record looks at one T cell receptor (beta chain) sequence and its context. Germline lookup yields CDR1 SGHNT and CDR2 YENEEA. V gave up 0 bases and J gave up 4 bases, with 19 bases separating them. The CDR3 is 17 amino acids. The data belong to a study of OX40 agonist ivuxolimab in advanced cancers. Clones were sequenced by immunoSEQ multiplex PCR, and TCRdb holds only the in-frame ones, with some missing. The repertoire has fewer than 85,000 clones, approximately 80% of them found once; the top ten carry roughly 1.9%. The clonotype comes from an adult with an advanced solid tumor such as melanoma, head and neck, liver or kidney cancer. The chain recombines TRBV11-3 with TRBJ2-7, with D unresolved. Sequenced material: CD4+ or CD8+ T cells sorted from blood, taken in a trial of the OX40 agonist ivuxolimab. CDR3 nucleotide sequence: TGTGCCAGCAGCTTAGATCGCCACCTCCGCATAACTTACGAGCAGTACTTC. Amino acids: CASSLDRHLRITYEQYF.